This T cell receptor beta chain derives from a study of shared clonotypes between healthy human individuals (dated by TCRdb to the early 2020s). Concerning the study at large: The cohort comprised a couple of women and a few men aged 18 to 49 years. Libraries were prepared and TCR repertoires were sequenced by different laboratories using diverse techniques, in order to increase sequencing depth and limit assay-specific biases. Leukapheresis yielded between about 0.85 and 9 billion PBMCs per donor. Blood TCR repertoires of roughly five healthy adults were deeply sequenced to estimate repertoire size and the extent of clonotype sharing between individuals. Per donor, three plates each were used for CD4 naive and CD4 memory, two for CD8 naive, and one for CD8 memory. What the research found in general, with its limitations: Even with the large sequencing depth, rarefaction of the sorted-subset datasets indicated that sequencing was incomplete. Across four donors, roughly 5.1% of naive CD4, roughly 3.8% of naive CD8, about 2.3% of memory CD4, and over 0.35% of memory CD8 clonotypes were shared. Because the study included only a small number of donors, the genetic and exposure-history diversity represented was limited. Pairwise subsampling led to the expectation that sequencing depth would affect the degree of clonotype sharing among donors. Larger estimated clonotype richness was generally found for naive subsets than for memory subsets. Higher generation probabilities were observed for clonotypes shared by all four sorted-subset donors than for non-shared clonotypes. Sampling was limited to blood, and TCR repertoires in tissue likely differ from TCR repertoires in blood.

For this clone: It lacks a known antigen. Qualities for individual bases were not recorded, and no much larger clone is one base off.

The V end gives up 1 base and the J end 5 bases, leaving 1 base in the junction not matched to a gene. The CDR3 measures 13 amino acids from cysteine to phenylalanine. Of all the DNA, just the CDR3 is kept, 39 bases in frame from base 1. In the germline V gene, CDR1 corresponds to SGHRS and CDR2 to YFSETQ. For the CD8 naive samples, CD45RO-negative cells were positively selected for CCR7, yielding a CD45RA+CCR7+ population from which TemRA cells were excluded. The donors were healthy, HIV-negative adults with no recently reported acute infections or vaccinations. Only Caucasian adults living in Nashville, Tennessee, USA were represented among the donors. After blood collection by leukapheresis, PBMCs were isolated using Ficoll-Histopaque density gradient centrifugation and then cryopreserved in the vapor phase of liquid nitrogen. Analytical flow cytometry was used to check the purity and quantity of every magnetically sorted T cell population. Genomic DNA was isolated from each sorted fraction and quantified by UV absorbance on a Nanodrop 2000c.

TCR CDR3 regions were amplified from genomic DNA by multiplex PCR using the deep immunoSEQ assay. Genomic DNA extracted from each cell subset was distributed evenly over all wells of several immunoSEQ 96-well plates, and each plate served as one replicate. For sorted subsets, 200 to 250 ng of genomic DNA, equivalent to roughly 30,000 T cell genomes, went into each replicate PCR. The purified libraries were quantified using a Qubit 3.0 fluorometer, sized with a Bioanalyzer 2100, and then quantified again using the KAPA Library Quantification kit. Every immunoSEQ 96-well plate was sequenced on a dedicated single-read 150-cycle Illumina NextSeq 550 flow cell. Turning to the authors' computational methods: The immunoSEQ output contained only junctional sequences without quality scores, so filtering could not match that applied to full-length reads. To assign V/J genes and CDR3, sequences were annotated against IMGT germline references using PyIR, a Python wrapper for IgBLAST v1.9. Reads were filtered out if the reads had weak V/J assignments (E-value above 1e-6), no CDR3, stop codons, out-of-frame junctions, or ambiguous translated residues. V3J clonotypes were defined by identical inferred V gene, J gene, and CDR3 amino acid sequence. Percentage overlap between repertoires was computed as shared unique clonotypes divided by the size of the smaller repertoire. Three approaches were used to assess repertoire richness: RTK rarefaction, the Chao1 estimator, and Recon v2.1 estimates of unobserved clonotypes. Generation probabilities were computed with OLGA for all TCRbeta clonotypes obtained by the gDNA method from four donors. The table comes from immuneACCESS by way of TCRdb, which keeps in-frame sequences with V and J called. Part of the clones is missing from these tables; in studies checked, under half for an unresolved V gene and the rest for unknown reasons. V, J and clone size are taken as reported in that table, and D and trimming were inferred from the DNA itself. In all, the sample holds about 590,000 clones, and around 95% of those were seen once. Of the sample, approximately 0.1% falls within the top ten clones.

The receptor's source is a woman in her twenties or thirties in good health. The chain is made from TRBV5-1 and TRBJ2-3, with TRBD1 identical over 7 junction bases. The source material was naive CD8+ T cells sorted from blood. This specimen's cell subset or site label, per the study, means: CD45RA+CCR7+. The CDR3 here reads CASSLWDRDTQYF. The sequence in DNA is TGCGCCAGCAGCTTGTGGGACAGAGATACGCAGTATTTT.